The rows below give T cell receptor beta chains drawn from one sample of a study of CD8 T cells in ankylosing spondylitis. TCRdb re-called the 5' RACE reads with MiXCR, one entry per CDR3 protein. This sample has 150,000 to 200,000 distinct CDR3 sequences; roughly 13% occur once, and the top ten carry about 11%. The sequenced sample consisted of blood, either unsorted or a sorted T cell fraction (not recorded which). These receptors originate from a female donor with ankylosing spondylitis or in good health (not recorded which). Both conserved end residues are part of each CDR3. A D gene is named only where the DNA matches it firmly. Clone size, where shown, is once, few, many, or a class for clones that have expanded.

CASSLDPYPAAQNIQYF	TGTGCCAGCAGCTTAGATCCTTACCCAGCAGCCCAAAACATTCAGTACTTC	-	-	TRBV11-2	TRBJ2-4
CASSFLIGGIEAFF	TGTGCCAGCAGCTTCCTGATAGGGGGCATTGAAGCTTTCTTT	TRBD1	-	TRBV6-1	TRBJ1-1
CSTRTSGNSQFF	TGCAGTACTAGGACTAGCGGGAACTCGCAGTTCTTC	TRBD2	many	TRBV20-1	TRBJ2-1
CSVVRGAPNIQYF	TGCAGCGTTGTACGGGGGGCTCCAAACATTCAGTACTTC	-	many	TRBV29-1	TRBJ2-4
CASSGDGYNEQFF	TGCGCCAGCAGCGGGGACGGATACAATGAGCAGTTCTTC	-	few	TRBV5-1	TRBJ2-1
CASSLRLGDSPLHF	TGCGCCAGCAGCTTAAGACTCGGGGACTCACCCCTCCACTTT	-	many	TRBV5-1	TRBJ1-6
CSVGAAGLETQYF	TGCAGCGTTGGAGCAGCGGGGCTAGAGACCCAGTACTTC	TRBD2	many	TRBV29-1	TRBJ2-5
CASNIMGGLSPLHF	TGTGCCAGCAACATTATGGGGGGGCTTTCACCCCTCCACTTT	-	many	TRBV12-3/TRBV12-4	TRBJ1-6
CASSVDRMNTEAFF	TGTGCCAGCAGTGTGGACAGAATGAACACTGAAGCTTTCTTT	-	-	TRBV12-3/TRBV12-4	TRBJ1-1
CASSLERETGEQFF	TGTGCCAGCAGTTTGGAACGGGAGACGGGTGAGCAGTTCTTC	-	-	TRBV6-4	TRBJ2-1
CASSQDAGSSNQPQHF	TGCGCCAGCAGCCAAGATGCGGGGTCGAGCAATCAGCCCCAGCATTTT	-	few	TRBV4-3	TRBJ1-5
CASTLSGGGEKLFF	TGTGCCAGCACCCTGTCAGGGGGGGGGGAAAAACTGTTTTTT	TRBD1	many	TRBV12-3/TRBV12-4	TRBJ1-4
CASSRQGFSTGELFF	TGTGCCAGCAGCCGACAGGGGTTCTCCACCGGGGAGCTGTTTTTT	TRBD1	-	TRBV12-3/TRBV12-4	TRBJ2-2
CASSLDRGEQYF	TGCGCCAGCAGCTTGGACAGGGGCGAGCAGTACTTC	TRBD1	-	TRBV5-1	TRBJ2-7
CASRERAGRQPQHF	TGTGCCAGCAGGGAAAGGGCAGGCAGGCAGCCCCAGCATTTT	-	many	TRBV27	TRBJ1-5
CASSFGVGTPTSHEQYF	TGCGCCAGCAGCTTCGGGGTGGGGACACCTACCAGCCACGAGCAGTACTTC	-	many	TRBV5-1	TRBJ2-7
CASRIDSNSGNTIYF	TGTGCCAGCAGGATAGACAGTAACTCTGGAAACACCATATATTTT	-	many	TRBV12-3/TRBV12-4	TRBJ1-3
CASSEREGTEAFF	TGTGCCAGCAGCGAACGGGAGGGAACTGAAGCTTTCTTT	-	-	TRBV7-6	TRBJ1-1
CSVSASGVSFEQYF	TGCAGCGTCTCTGCTAGCGGCGTATCCTTCGAGCAGTACTTC	TRBD2	few	TRBV29-1	TRBJ2-7
CASSRSGTSSYEQYF	TGTGCCAGCAGCCGTAGCGGGACAAGCTCCTACGAGCAGTACTTC	TRBD2	-	TRBV12-3/TRBV12-4	TRBJ2-7
CASSLVAVTNQPQHF	TGTGCCAGCAGCTTAGTTGCTGTGACCAATCAGCCCCAGCATTTT	-	many	TRBV7-2	TRBJ1-5
CSVEDGSEATDTQYF	TGCAGCGTTGAAGATGGGAGCGAGGCCACAGATACGCAGTATTTT	-	many	TRBV29-1	TRBJ2-3
CASSGPTRRVTSFDEQYF	TGTGCCAGCAGTGGGCCCACACGGAGGGTGACTAGCTTCGACGAGCAGTACTTC	TRBD2	once	TRBV6-1	TRBJ2-7
CASRQTSNNNEQFF	TGTGCCAGCAGGCAAACTAGTAACAACAATGAGCAGTTCTTC	-	many	TRBV12-3/TRBV12-4	TRBJ2-1
CASSLAGGPIGELFF	TGTGCCAGCAGCCTAGCGGGAGGGCCAATCGGGGAGCTGTTTTTT	TRBD2	-	TRBV12-3/TRBV12-4	TRBJ2-2
CASLDRAGVNEQFF	TGTGCCAGCTTAGACAGGGCGGGCGTCAATGAGCAGTTCTTC	TRBD1	few	TRBV18	TRBJ2-1
CASSVAGTISGNEQFF	TGTGCCAGCAGCGTTGCGGGGACTATCTCGGGCAATGAGCAGTTCTTC	TRBD2	many	TRBV9	TRBJ2-1
CASSQAGMVREKLFF	TGCGCCAGCAGCCAAGCTGGTATGGTACGGGAAAAACTGTTTTTT	-	many	TRBV4-1	TRBJ1-4
CASSVQQGRAPDQPQHF	TGTGCCAGCAGCGTACAACAGGGAAGGGCGCCGGATCAGCCCCAGCATTTT	-	few	TRBV9	TRBJ1-5
CASSYRRLLREQYF	TGTGCCAGCAGTTACAGGAGACTCCTCCGCGAGCAGTACTTC	-	many	TRBV6-2/TRBV6-3	TRBJ2-7
CASSFSGAREKLFF	TGTGCCAGCAGTTTTAGTGGGGCAAGGGAAAAACTGTTTTTT	-	many	TRBV12-3/TRBV12-4	TRBJ1-4
CASSETAGSYNEQFF	TGTGCCAGCAGTGAAACAGCGGGCTCCTACAATGAGCAGTTCTTC	-	few	TRBV6-4	TRBJ2-1
CASSFGSDRNSPLHF	TGTGCCAGCAGTTTCGGGTCTGATAGGAATTCACCCCTCCACTTT	-	-	TRBV27	TRBJ1-6
CASSSSSGNTIYF	TGTGCCAGCAGCTCAAGCTCTGGAAACACCATATATTTT	-	many	TRBV7-3	TRBJ1-3
CASSYSAGLKYNEQFF	TGTGCCAGCAGTTACTCTGCGGGGCTAAAGTACAATGAGCAGTTCTTC	-	few	TRBV6-5	TRBJ2-1
CASSIQGRGTEAFF	TGTGCCAGCAGTATACAGGGCCGGGGCACTGAAGCTTTCTTT	-	many	TRBV12-3/TRBV12-4	TRBJ1-1
CASRRQGDSNQPQHF	TGTGCCAGCAGACGACAGGGGGATAGCAATCAGCCCCAGCATTTT	TRBD1	few	TRBV27	TRBJ1-5
CASSYLSGRPRMNTGELFF	TGTGCCAGCAGTTACCTTAGCGGGAGGCCCCGAATGAACACCGGGGAGCTGTTTTTT	TRBD2	many	TRBV6-2/TRBV6-3	TRBJ2-2
CATSRFRDAYEQYF	TGTGCCACCAGCCGGTTCAGAGATGCCTACGAGCAGTACTTC	-	many	TRBV15	TRBJ2-7
CASSQALAGFYNEQFF	TGTGCCAGCAGCCAAGCACTAGCGGGGTTCTACAATGAGCAGTTCTTC	TRBD2	many	TRBV14	TRBJ2-1
CASSGLAGTDTQYF	TGTGCCAGCAGCGGACTAGCGGGGACAGATACGCAGTATTTT	TRBD2	many	TRBV12-3/TRBV12-4	TRBJ2-3
CSVLGTGEYTGELFF	TGCAGCGTCTTAGGGACAGGGGAATACACCGGGGAGCTGTTTTTT	TRBD1	many	TRBV29-1	TRBJ2-2
CASSQDHGAGGEETQYF	TGTGCCAGCAGCCAAGATCATGGAGCGGGAGGAGAAGAGACCCAGTACTTC	TRBD2	many	TRBV4-2	TRBJ2-5
CASSLIGRGADTQYF	TGTGCCAGCAGTCTGATAGGTCGGGGCGCAGATACGCAGTATTTT	-	many	TRBV6-2/TRBV6-3	TRBJ2-3
CSASTGGNQPQHF	TGCAGCGCTTCGACAGGGGGCAATCAGCCCCAGCATTTT	TRBD1	many	TRBV29-1	TRBJ1-5
CASSERGRGSSPLHF	TGTGCCAGCAGTGAACGGGGGCGAGGGAGTTCACCCCTCCACTTT	-	few	TRBV6-1	TRBJ1-6
CASSLLGGETDTQYF	TGCGCCAGCAGCTTGTTGGGGGGAGAAACAGATACGCAGTATTTT	-	many	TRBV5-1	TRBJ2-3
CASSYGTDKNTIYF	TGCGCCAGCAGCTACGGGACAGACAAGAACACCATATATTTT	TRBD1	many	TRBV5-1	TRBJ1-3